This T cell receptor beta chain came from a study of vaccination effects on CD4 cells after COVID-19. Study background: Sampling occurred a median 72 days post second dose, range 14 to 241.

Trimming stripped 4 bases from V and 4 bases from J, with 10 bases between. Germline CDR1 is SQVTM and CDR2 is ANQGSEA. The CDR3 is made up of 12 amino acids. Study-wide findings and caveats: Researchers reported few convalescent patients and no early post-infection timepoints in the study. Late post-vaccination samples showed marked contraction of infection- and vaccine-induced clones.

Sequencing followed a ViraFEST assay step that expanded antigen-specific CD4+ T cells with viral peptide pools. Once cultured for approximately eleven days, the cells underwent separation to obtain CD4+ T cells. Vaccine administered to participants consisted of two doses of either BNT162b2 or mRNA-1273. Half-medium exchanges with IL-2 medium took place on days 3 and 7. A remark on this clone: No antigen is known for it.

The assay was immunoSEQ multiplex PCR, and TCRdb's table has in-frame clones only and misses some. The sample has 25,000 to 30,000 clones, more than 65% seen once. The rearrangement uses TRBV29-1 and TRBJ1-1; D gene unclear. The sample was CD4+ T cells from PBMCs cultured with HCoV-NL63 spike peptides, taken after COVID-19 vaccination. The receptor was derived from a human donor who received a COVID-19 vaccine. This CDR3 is CSVGEGFTEAFF. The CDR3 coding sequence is TGCAGCGTTGGGGAGGGTTTCACTGAAGCTTTCTTT.